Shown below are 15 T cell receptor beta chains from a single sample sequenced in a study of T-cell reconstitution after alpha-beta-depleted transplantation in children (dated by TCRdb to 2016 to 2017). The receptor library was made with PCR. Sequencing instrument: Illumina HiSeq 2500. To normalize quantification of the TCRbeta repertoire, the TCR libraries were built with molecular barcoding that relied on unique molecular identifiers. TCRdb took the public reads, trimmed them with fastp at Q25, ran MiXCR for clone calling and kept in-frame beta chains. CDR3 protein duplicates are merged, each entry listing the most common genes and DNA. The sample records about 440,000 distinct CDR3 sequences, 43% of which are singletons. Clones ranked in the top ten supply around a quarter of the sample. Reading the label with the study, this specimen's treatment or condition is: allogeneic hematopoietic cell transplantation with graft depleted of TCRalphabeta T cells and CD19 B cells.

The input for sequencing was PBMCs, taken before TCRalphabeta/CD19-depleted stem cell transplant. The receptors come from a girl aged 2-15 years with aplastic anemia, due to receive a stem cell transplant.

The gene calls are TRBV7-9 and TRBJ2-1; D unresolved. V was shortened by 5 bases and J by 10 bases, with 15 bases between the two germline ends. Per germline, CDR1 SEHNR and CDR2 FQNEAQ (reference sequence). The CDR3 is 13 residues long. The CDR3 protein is CASSVISTWEQFF. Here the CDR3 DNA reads TGTGCCAGCAGCGTAATATCGACGTGGGAGCAGTTCTTC.

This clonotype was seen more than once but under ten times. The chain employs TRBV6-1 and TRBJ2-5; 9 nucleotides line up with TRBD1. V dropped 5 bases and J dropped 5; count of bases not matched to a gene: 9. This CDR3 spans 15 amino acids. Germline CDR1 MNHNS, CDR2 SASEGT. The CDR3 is CASSLFNRGLETQYF. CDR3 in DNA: TGTGCCAGCAGTCTATTTAACAGGGGGCTGGAGACCCAGTACTTC.

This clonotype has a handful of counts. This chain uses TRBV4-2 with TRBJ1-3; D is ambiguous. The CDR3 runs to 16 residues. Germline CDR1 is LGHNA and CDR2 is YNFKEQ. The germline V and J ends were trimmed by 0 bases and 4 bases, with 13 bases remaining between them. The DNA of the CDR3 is TGTGCCAGCAGCCAAGATCAGGCGGGTGGCGGAAACACCATATATTTT. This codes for CASSQDQAGGGNTIYF.

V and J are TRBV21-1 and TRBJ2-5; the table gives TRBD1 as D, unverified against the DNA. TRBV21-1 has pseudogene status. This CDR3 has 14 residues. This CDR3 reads CASSGYRASETQYF. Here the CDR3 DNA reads TGTGCCAGCAGCGGATACAGGGCGTCAGAGACCCAGTACTTC.

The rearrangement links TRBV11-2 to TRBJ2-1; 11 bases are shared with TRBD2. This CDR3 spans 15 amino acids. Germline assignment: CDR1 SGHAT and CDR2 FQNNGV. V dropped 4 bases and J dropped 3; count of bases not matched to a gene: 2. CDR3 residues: CASSSLAGVYNEQFF. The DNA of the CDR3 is TGTGCCAGCAGCTCACTAGCGGGGGTCTACAATGAGCAGTTCTTC. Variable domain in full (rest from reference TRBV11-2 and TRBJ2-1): EAGVAQSPRYKIIEKRQSVAFWCNPISGHATLYWYQQILGQGPKLLIQFQNNGVVDDSQLPKDRFSAERLKGVDSTLKIQPAKLEDSAVYLCASSSLAGVYNEQFFGPGTRLTVL.

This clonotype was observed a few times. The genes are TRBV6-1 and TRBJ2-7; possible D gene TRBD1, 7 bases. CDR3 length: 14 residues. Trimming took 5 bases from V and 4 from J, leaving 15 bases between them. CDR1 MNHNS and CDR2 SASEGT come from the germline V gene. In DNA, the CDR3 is TGTGCCAGCAGTAGGTCGACAGGGAGGTACGAGCAGTACTTC. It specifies CASSRSTGRYEQYF.

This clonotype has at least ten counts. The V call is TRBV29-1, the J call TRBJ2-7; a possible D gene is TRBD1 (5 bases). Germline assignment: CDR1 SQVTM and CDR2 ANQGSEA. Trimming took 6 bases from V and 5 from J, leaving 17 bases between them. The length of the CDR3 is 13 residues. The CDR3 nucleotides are TGCAGCGTGGCCCTCAGGGTAGGGGACGAGCAGTACTTC. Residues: CSVALRVGDEQYF.

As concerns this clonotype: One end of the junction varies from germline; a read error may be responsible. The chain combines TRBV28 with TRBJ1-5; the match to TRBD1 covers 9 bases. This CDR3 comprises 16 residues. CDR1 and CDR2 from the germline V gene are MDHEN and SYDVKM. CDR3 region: CAGRSGTGPINQPQHF. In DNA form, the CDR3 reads TGTGCCGGCAGATCCGGGACAGGGCCCATCAATCAGCCCCAGCATTTT.

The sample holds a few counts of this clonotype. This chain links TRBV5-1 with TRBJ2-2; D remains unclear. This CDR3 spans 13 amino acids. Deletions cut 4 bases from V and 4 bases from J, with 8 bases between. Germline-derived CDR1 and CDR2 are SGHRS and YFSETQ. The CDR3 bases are TGCGCCAGCAGCGCCCTGCCCACCGGGGAGCTGTTTTTT. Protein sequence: CASSALPTGELFF.

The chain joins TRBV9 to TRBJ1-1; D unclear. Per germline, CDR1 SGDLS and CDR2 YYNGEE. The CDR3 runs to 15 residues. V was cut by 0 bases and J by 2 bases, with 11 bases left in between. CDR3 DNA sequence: TGTGCCAGCAGCGTAGGTCCGGGTAGTAACACTGAAGCTTTCTTT. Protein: CASSVGPGSNTEAFF.

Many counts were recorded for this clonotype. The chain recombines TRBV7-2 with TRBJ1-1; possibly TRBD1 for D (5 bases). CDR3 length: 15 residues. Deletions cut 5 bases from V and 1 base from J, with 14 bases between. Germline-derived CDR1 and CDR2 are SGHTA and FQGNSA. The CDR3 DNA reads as TGTGCCAGCAGCCTAGGATATGGGGGGAACACTGAAGCTTTCTTT. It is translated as CASSLGYGGNTEAFF.

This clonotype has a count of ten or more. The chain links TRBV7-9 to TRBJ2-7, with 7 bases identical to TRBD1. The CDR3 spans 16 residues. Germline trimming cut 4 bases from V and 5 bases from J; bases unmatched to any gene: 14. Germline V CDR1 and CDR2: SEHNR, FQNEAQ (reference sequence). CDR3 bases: TGTGCCAGCAGCTCATCAACCGGGACAGTACGGGACGAGCAGTACTTC. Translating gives CASSSSTGTVRDEQYF.

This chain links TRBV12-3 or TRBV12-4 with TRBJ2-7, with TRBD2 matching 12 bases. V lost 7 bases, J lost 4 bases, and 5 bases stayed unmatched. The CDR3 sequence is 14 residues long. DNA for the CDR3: TGTGCCAGCAAAGCTAGCGGGGGGGTTTACGAGCAGTACTTC. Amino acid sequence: CASKASGGVYEQYF.

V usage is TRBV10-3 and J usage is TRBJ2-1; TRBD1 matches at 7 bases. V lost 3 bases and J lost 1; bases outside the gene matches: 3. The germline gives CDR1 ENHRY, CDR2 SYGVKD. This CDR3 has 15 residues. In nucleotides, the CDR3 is TGTGCCATCAGTGAAAGACAGGGATCCTACAATGAGCAGTTCTTC. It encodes CAISERQGSYNEQFF.

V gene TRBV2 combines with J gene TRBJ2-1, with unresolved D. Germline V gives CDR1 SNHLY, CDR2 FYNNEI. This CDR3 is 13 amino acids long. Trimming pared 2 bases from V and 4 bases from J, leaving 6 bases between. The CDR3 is CASSEIGYNEQFF. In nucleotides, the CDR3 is TGTGCCAGCAGTGAAATTGGTTACAATGAGCAGTTCTTC. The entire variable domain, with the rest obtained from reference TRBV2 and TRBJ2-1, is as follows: EPEVTQTPSHQVTQMGQEVILRCVPISNHLYFYWYRQILGQKVEFLVSFYNNEISEKSEIFDDQFSVERPDGSNFTLKIRSTKLEDSAMYFCASSEIGYNEQFFGPGTRLTVL.